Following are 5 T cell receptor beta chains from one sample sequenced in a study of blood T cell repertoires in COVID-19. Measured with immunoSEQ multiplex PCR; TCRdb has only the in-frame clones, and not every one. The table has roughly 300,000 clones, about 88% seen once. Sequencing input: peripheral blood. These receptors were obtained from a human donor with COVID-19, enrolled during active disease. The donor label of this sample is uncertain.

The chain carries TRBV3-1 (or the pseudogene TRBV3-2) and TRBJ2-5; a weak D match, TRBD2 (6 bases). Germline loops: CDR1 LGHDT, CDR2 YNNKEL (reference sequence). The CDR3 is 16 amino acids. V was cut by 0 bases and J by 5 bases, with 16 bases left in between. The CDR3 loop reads CASSQDLGPAGETQYF. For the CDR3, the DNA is TGTGCCAGCAGCCAAGATCTGGGCCCCGCGGGGGAGACCCAGTACTTC.

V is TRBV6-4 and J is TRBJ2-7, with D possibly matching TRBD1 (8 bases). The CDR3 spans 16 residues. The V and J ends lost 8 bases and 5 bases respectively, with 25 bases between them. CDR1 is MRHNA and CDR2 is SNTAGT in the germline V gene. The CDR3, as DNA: TGTGCCAGCTTAAGCCGGGACAGGACTAGGAGAGACGAGCAGTACTTC. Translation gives CASLSRDRTRRDEQYF.

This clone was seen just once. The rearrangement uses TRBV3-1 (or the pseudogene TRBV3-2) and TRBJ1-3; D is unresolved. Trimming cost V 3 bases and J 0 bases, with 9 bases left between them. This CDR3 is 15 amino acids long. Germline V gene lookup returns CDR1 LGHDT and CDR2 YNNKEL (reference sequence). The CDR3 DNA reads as TGTGCCAGCAGCCAGCGACTTCGCTCTGGAAACACCATATATTTT. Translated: CASSQRLRSGNTIYF.

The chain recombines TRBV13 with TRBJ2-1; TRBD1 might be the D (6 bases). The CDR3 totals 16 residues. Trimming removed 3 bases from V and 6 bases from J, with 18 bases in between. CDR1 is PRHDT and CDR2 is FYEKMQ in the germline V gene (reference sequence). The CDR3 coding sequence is TGTGCCAGCAGCTTCCTAGCCAAACAGGGTAGCAATGAGCAGTTCTTC. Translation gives CASSFLAKQGSNEQFF.

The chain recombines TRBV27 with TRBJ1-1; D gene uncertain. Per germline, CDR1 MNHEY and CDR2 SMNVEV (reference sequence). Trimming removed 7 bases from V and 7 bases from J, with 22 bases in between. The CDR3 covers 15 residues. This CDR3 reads CASIRAERGYIEAFF. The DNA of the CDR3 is TGTGCCAGCATAAGGGCCGAACGCGGGTACATTGAAGCTTTCTTT.